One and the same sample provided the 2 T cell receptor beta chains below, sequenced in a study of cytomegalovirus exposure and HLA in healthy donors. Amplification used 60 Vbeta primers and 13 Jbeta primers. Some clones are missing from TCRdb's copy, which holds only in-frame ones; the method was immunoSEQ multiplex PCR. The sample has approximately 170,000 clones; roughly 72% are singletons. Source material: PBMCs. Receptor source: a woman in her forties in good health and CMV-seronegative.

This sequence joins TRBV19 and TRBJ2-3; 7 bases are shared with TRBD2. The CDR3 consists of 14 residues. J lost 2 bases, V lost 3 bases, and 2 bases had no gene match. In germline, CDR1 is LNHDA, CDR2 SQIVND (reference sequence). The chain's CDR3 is CASSISGYTDTQYF. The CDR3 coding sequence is TGTGCCAGTAGTATTAGCGGGTACACAGATACGCAGTATTTT.

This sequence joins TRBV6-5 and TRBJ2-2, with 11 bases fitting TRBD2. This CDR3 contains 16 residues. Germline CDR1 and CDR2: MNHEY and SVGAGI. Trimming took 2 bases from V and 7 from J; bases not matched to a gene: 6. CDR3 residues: CASSYRPGTSGGELFF. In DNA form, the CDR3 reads TGTGCCAGCAGTTACCGTCCCGGGACTAGCGGCGGGGAGCTGTTTTTT.